Presented here are 5 T cell receptor beta chains from one specimen sequenced in a study of T cell changes during pregnancy in multiple sclerosis. Some clones are missing from TCRdb's copy, which holds only in-frame ones; the method was immunoSEQ multiplex PCR. The sample lists tens of thousands of clones, around nine tenths occurring once. The sample was CD4+ T cells from peripheral blood mononuclear cells, taken in the second trimester of pregnancy. The source is a female donor in good health, enrolled as a control in a pregnancy study.

V gene TRBV7-3 combines with J gene TRBJ2-1; TRBD1 agrees at 7 bases. J lost 4 bases, V lost 5 bases, and 5 bases had no gene match. Germline V gene data show CDR1 as SGHTA and CDR2 as FQGTGA. This CDR3 comprises 14 residues. The CDR3 is CASSRQGDYNEQFF. CDR3 in DNA: TGTGCCAGCAGCAGACAGGGAGATTACAATGAGCAGTTCTTC.

This chain joins TRBV7-3 and TRBJ2-6, with D possibly TRBD1 on 6 matching bases. CDR3 size: 16 residues. The V gene lost 1 base and the J gene lost 4 bases, with 11 bases spanning the gap. The germline V gene has CDR1 SGHTA and CDR2 FQGTGA. The DNA for the CDR3 is TGTGCCAGCAGCTTAAGGTCAGGGACAGGGGCCAACGTCCTGACTTTC. Protein: CASSLRSGTGANVLTF. Full variable domain (outside the CDR3, taken from reference TRBV7-3 and TRBJ2-6): GAGVSQTPSNKVTEKGKYVELRCDPISGHTALYWYRQSLGQGPEFLIYFQGTGAADDSGLPNDRFFAVRPEGSVSTLKIQRTERGDSAVYLCASSLRSGTGANVLTFGAGSRLTVL.

The CDR3 DNA reads TGTGCCACCAGCAGAGGTTTTCAGGGACAAGAGACCCAGTACTTC. This encodes CATSRGFQGQETQYF. V usage is TRBV15 and J usage is TRBJ2-5; TRBD1 is a possible D gene (5 bases). The CDR3 covers 15 residues. Per the germline V gene, CDR1 is LNHNV and CDR2 is YYDKDF (reference sequence). V dropped 1 base and J dropped 2 bases, with 11 bases sitting between them.

The chain is built from TRBV27 and TRBJ1-2; tentative D call: TRBD1 (5 bases). The CDR3 is 18 residues long. Deletions cut 2 bases from V and 0 bases from J, with 19 bases between. From germline, CDR1 is MNHEY and CDR2 SMNVEV (reference sequence). The CDR3 here is CASSLVGLGEKANYGYTF. The DNA for the CDR3 is TGTGCCAGCAGTTTAGTGGGGCTAGGGGAAAAAGCTAACTATGGCTACACCTTC.

The chain uses TRBV19 and TRBJ2-3; 7 bases map to TRBD1. V dropped 5 bases and J dropped 5; count of bases not matched to a gene: 7. CDR3 length: 14 residues. Germline CDR1 is LNHDA and CDR2 is SQIVND (reference sequence). The CDR3 DNA reads TGTGCCAGTAGTTACCAGGGGGTGGGAGATACGCAGTATTTT. It codes for CASSYQGVGDTQYF.